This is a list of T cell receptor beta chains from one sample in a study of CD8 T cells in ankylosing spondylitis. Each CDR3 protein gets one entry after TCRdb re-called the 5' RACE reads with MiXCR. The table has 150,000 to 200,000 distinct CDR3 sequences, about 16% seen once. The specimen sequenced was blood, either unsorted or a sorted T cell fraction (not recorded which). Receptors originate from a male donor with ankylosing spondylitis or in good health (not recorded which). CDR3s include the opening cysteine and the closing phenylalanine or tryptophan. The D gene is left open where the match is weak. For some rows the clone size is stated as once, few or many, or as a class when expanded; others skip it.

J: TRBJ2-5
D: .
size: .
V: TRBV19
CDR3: CASRSVYQETQYF
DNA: TGTGCCAGTAGGTCGGTGTACCAAGAGACCCAGTACTTC

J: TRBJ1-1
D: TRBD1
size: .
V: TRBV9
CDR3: CASSVDPGGNTEAFF
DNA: TGTGCCAGCAGCGTAGATCCAGGGGGGAACACTGAAGCTTTCTTT

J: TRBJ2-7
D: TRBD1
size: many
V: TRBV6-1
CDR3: CASSRTGAEQYF
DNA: TGTGCCAGCAGTCGGACAGGGGCCGAGCAGTACTTC

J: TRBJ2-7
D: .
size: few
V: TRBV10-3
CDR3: CAIMGSGDEQYF
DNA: TGTGCCATCATGGGGTCGGGGGACGAGCAGTACTTC

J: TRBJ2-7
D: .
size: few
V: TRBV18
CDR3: CASSPSDGAYEQYF
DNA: TGTGCCAGCTCACCGTCGGACGGAGCCTACGAGCAGTACTTC

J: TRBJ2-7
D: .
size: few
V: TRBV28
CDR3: CASSSIRTFGEQYF
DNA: TGTGCCAGCAGCTCCATAAGGACCTTTGGGGAGCAGTACTTC

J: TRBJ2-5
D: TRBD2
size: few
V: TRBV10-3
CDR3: CAIKGASGQETQYF
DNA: TGTGCCATCAAGGGCGCTAGCGGACAAGAGACCCAGTACTTC

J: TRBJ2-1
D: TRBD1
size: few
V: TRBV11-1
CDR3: CASSLETGVYNEQFF
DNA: TGTGCCAGCAGCTTAGAGACAGGGGTCTACAATGAGCAGTTCTTC

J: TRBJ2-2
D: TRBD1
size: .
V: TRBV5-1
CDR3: CASSKGTGELFF
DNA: TGCGCCAGCAGCAAAGGGACAGGAGAACTGTTTTTT

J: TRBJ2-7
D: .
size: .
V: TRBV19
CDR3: CASSTENYEQYF
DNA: TGTGCCAGTAGTACAGAAAACTACGAGCAGTACTTC

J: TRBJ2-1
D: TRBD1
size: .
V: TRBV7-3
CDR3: CASSSQGEYNEQFF
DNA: TGTGCCAGCAGCTCACAGGGGGAGTACAATGAGCAGTTCTTC

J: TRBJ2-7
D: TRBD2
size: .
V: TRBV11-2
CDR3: CASSLVVIAGNPYEQYF
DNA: TGTGCCAGCAGCTTAGTGGTGATAGCGGGGAATCCCTACGAGCAGTACTTC

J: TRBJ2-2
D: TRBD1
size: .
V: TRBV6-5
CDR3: CASSWSRTGGTGELFF
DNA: TGTGCCAGCAGTTGGAGCAGGACAGGGGGCACCGGGGAGCTGTTTTTT

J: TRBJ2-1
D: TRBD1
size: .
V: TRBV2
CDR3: CASRGQGWSLNEQFF
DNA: TGTGCCAGCAGGGGACAGGGGTGGAGTTTGAATGAGCAGTTCTTC

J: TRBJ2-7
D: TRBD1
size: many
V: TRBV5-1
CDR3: CASSRDRASYEQYF
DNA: TGCGCCAGCAGTCGGGACAGGGCTTCCTACGAGCAGTACTTC

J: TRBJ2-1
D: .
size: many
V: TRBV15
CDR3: CATSRDPRPSSYNEQFF
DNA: TGTGCCACCAGCAGAGATCCCCGGCCTAGCTCCTACAATGAGCAGTTCTTC